This TCR beta chain emerged from a study of neoadjuvant anti-PD-1 for oral cavity cancer. On the study more broadly: Patients without progression got a fourth dose around day 43. Study-wide findings and caveats: Post-treatment tumors with larger preexisting clones showed more shrinkage. Only a few patients per response group were TCR-analyzed; validation needed.

CDR1 SGDLS and CDR2 YYNGEE come from the germline V gene. Losses at the gene ends were 0 bases for V and 4 bases for J; bases not matched to a gene: 3. This CDR3 is 15 amino acids long. Worth noting for this clone: The antigen is unknown. Other DNA sequences of this sample code for an identical CDR3.

Profiling relied on immunoSEQ multiplex PCR, and the TCRdb table lists in-frame clones only, not all of them. Of approximately 15,000 clones in the sample, roughly 35% were seen once. Time point: after neoadjuvant nivolumab, at surgical resection. Patients had HPV-negative, locally advanced oral cavity squamous cell carcinoma. The receptor was isolated from a person aged 40 to 85 with oral cavity squamous cell carcinoma. The V gene is TRBV9, the J gene TRBJ2-1, with TRBD2 matching 8 bases. The specimen was tumor tissue, collected after nivolumab (anti-PD-1) treatment. The CDR3 spells CASSVAGGPYNEQFF. The CDR3 DNA reads TGTGCCAGCAGCGTAGCGGGGGGGCCTTACAATGAGCAGTTCTTC.